This record looks at one T cell receptor beta chain sequence and its context. This sample is part of a study of blood T cell repertoires in COVID-19. Authors' data handling: The assay estimated nucleated cells by amplifying reference gene primers. Produced via immunoSEQ multiplex PCR; TCRdb's table is partial and in-frame only. D and trimming were read from the DNA, whereas the V and J calls and clone size are those reported in that table. The sample lists about 280,000 clones; around nine tenths were seen once. Trimming left V 0 bases short and J 0 bases short, with 5 bases between. Germline CDR1 is LGHNA and CDR2 is YNFKEQ. This CDR3 region has 14 residues.

The TCR sequence derives from a man aged 45 to 65 with acute or convalescent COVID-19. Sequences were obtained from peripheral blood. This chain connects TRBV4-2 to TRBJ1-2; D uncertain. The CDR3 is CASSQERANYGYTF. The CDR3 coding sequence is TGTGCCAGCAGCCAAGAGAGGGCTAACTATGGCTACACCTTC.